The clone carrying this T cell receptor (beta chain) was counted between two and nine times. Its antigen remains unidentified. One entry per CDR3 protein results from TCRdb running MiXCR on the 5' RACE reads. The table has approximately 550,000 distinct CDR3 sequences, about 19% seen once. The V and J ends lost 2 bases and 9 bases respectively, with 8 bases between them. Germline values: CDR1 SGHAT, CDR2 FQNNGV. The CDR3 covers 12 residues. The data derive from a study of T cells after yellow fever vaccination. Study results and caveats: Peak timing came faster in the weaker secondary response, day 5 versus 15.

This TCR was recovered from a man between 25 and 39 years old who received the YFV17D yellow fever vaccine. The sample consisted of PBMCs, taken 15 days after the yellow fever booster vaccination. The rearrangement uses TRBV11-2 and TRBJ2-1; D gene unclear. The CDR3 here is CASSLNPSEQFF. CDR3 bases: TGTGCCAGCAGCTTAAATCCAAGTGAGCAGTTCTTC.